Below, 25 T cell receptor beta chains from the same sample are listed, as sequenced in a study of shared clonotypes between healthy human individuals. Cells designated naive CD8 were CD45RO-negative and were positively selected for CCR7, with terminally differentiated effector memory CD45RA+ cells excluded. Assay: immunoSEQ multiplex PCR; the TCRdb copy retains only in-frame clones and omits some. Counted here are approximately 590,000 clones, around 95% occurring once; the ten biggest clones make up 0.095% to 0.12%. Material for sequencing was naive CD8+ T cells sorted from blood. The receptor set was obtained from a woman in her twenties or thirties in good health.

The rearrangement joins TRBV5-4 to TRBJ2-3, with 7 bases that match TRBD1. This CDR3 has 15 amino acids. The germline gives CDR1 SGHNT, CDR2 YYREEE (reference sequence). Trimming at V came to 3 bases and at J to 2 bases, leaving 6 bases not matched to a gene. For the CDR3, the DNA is TGTGCCAGCAGCTCATGGGACAGATCCACAGATACGCAGTATTTT. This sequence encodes CASSSWDRSTDTQYF.

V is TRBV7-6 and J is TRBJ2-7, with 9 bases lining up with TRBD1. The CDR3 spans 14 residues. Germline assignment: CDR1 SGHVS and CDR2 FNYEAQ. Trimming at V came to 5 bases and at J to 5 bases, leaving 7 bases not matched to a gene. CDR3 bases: TGTGCCAGCAGCCAGGGACAGGGTGCAGACGAGCAGTACTTC. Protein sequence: CASSQGQGADEQYF. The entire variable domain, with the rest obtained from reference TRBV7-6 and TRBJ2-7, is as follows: GAGVSQSPRYKVTKRGQDVALRCDPISGHVSLYWYRQALGQGPEFLTYFNYEAQQDKSGLPNDRFSAERPEGSISTLTIQRTEQRDSAMYRCASSQGQGADEQYFGPGTRLTVT.

CDR3 DNA sequence: TGCAGCGTTGAAGATCTGGGCGGGACGGGAAACACCATATATTTT. Its translation is CSVEDLGGTGNTIYF. The chain recombines TRBV29-1 with TRBJ1-3; possibly TRBD1 for D (5 bases). The germline V and J ends were trimmed by 0 bases and 4 bases, with 13 bases remaining between them. Germline V gene data show CDR1 as SQVTM and CDR2 as ANQGSEA. The CDR3 runs 15 residues.

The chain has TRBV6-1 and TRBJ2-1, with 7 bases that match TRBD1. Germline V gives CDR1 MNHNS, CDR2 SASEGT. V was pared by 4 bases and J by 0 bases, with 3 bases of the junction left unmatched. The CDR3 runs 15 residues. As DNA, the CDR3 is TGTGCCAGCAGTGGAGGGGACAGCTCCTACAATGAGCAGTTCTTC. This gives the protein CASSGGDSSYNEQFF.

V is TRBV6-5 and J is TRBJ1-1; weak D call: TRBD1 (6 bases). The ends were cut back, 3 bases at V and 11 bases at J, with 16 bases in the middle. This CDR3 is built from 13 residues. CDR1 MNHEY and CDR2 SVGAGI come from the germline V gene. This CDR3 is CASSYQQGNVAFF. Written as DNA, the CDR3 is TGTGCCAGCAGTTATCAACAGGGAAATGTCGCTTTCTTT.

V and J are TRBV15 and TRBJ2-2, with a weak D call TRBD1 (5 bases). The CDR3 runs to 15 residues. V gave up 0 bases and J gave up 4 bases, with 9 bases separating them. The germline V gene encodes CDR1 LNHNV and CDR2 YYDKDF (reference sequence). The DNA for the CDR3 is TGTGCCACCAGCAGAGAAAGGGGCGGCACCGGGGAGCTGTTTTTT. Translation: CATSRERGGTGELFF.

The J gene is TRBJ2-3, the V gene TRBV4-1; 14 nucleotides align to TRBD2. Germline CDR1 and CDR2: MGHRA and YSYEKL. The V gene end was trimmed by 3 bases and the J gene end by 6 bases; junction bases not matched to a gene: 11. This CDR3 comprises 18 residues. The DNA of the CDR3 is TGCGCCAGCAGCCACAACCCCGGGACTAGCGGGAGTCACGATACGCAGTATTTT. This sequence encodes CASSHNPGTSGSHDTQYF.

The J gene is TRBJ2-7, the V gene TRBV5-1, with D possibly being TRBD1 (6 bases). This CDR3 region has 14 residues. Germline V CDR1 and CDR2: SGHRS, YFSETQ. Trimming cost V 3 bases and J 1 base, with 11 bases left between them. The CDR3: CASSWTQGSYEQYF. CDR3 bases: TGCGCCAGCAGCTGGACACAGGGATCCTACGAGCAGTACTTC.

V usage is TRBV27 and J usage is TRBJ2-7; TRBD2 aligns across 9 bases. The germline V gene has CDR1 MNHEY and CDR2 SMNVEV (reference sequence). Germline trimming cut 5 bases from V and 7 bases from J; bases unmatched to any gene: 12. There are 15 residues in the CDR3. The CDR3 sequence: CASSPSGKTNGEQYF. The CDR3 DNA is TGTGCCAGCAGTCCTAGCGGGAAGACTAATGGGGAGCAGTACTTC.

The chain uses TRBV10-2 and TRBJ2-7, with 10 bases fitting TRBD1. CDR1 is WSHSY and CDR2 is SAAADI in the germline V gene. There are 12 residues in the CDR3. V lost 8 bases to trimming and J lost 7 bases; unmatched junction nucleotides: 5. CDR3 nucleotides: TGCGCCAGCCTTGGGACAGGGGAAGAGCAGTACTTC. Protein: CASLGTGEEQYF.

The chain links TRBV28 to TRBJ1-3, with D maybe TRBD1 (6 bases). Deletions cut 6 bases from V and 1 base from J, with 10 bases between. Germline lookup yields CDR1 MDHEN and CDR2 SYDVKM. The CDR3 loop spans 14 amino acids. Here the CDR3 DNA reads TGTGCCAGCAGACTCAGGGGATCTGGAAACACCATATATTTT. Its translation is CASRLRGSGNTIYF.

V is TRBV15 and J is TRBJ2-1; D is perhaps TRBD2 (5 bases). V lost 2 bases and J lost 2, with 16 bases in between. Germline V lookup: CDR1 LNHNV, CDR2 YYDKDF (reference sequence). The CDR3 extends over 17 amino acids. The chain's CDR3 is CATSRSTGESTYNEQFF. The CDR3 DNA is TGTGCCACCAGCAGAAGCACTGGGGAGTCCACCTACAATGAGCAGTTCTTC.

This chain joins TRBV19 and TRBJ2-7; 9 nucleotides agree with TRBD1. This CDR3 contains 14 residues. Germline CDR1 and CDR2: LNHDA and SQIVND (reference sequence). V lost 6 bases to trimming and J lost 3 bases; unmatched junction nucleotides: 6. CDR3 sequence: CASSATGGGYEQYF. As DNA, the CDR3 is TGTGCCAGTAGCGCGACAGGGGGTGGCTACGAGCAGTACTTC. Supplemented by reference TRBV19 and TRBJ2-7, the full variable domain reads DGGITQSPKYLFRKEGQNVTLSCEQNLNHDAMYWYRQDPGQGLRLIYYSQIVNDFQKGDIAEGYSVSREKKESFPLTVTSAQKNPTAFYLCASSATGGGYEQYFGPGTRLTVT.

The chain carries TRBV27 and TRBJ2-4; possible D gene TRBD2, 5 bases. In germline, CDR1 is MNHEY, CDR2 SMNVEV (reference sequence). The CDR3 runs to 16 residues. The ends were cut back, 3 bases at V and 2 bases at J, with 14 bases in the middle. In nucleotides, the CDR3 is TGTGCCAGCAGTTTGGGCCCGGGGAGTTCCAAAAACATTCAGTACTTC. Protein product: CASSLGPGSSKNIQYF.

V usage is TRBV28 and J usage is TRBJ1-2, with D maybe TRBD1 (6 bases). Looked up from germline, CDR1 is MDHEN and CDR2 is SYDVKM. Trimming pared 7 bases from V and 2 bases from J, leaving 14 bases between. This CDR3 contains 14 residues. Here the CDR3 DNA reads TGTGCCAGCACCGGGGCGGGGGGCAACTATGGCTACACCTTC. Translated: CASTGAGGNYGYTF.

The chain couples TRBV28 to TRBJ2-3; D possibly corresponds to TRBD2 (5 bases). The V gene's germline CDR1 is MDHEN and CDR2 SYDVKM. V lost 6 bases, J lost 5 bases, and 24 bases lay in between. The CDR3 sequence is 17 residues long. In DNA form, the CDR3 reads TGTGCCAGCAGCCTGAGGGCAGGCGCCGTTCTAGGAGATACGCAGTATTTT. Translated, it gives CASSLRAGAVLGDTQYF.

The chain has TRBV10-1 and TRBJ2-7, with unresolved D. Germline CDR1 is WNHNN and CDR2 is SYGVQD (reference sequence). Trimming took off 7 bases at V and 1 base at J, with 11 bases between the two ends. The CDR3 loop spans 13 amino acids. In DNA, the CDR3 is TGCGCCAGCACCAAGGACGGATCCTACGAGCAGTACTTC. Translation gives CASTKDGSYEQYF.

The CDR3 reads CASSVVGYNEQFF. The CDR3 DNA reads as TGTGCCAGCAGCGTAGTAGGCTACAATGAGCAGTTCTTC. The chain carries TRBV9 and TRBJ2-1; no firm D call. Trimming cost V 0 bases and J 3 bases, with 4 bases left between them. Germline values: CDR1 SGDLS, CDR2 YYNGEE. This CDR3 spans 13 amino acids.

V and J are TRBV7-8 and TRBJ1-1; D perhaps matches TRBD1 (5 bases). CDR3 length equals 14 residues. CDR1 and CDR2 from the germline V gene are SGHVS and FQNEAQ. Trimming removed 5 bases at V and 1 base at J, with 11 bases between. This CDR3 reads CASSLGRGNTEAFF. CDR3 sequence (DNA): TGTGCCAGCAGCCTGGGGCGCGGGAACACTGAAGCTTTCTTT.

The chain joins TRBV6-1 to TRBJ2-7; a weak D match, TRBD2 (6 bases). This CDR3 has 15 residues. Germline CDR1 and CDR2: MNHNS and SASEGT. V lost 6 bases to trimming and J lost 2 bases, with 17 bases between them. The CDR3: CASRDLGSGTYEQYF. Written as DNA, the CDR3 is TGTGCCAGCAGAGACCTCGGTAGCGGTACCTACGAGCAGTACTTC.

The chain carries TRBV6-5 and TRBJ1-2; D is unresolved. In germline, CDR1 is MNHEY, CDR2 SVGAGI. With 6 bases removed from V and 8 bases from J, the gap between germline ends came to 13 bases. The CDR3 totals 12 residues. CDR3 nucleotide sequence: TGTGCCAGCAGGTCATCTAAAGGGGGCTACACCTTC. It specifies CASRSSKGGYTF.

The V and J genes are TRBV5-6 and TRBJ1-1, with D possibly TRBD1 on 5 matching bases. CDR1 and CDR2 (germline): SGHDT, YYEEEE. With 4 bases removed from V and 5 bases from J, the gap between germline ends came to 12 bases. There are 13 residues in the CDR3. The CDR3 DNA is TGTGCCAGCAGCGGGGCTTCGGGGACTGAAGCTTTCTTT. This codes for CASSGASGTEAFF.

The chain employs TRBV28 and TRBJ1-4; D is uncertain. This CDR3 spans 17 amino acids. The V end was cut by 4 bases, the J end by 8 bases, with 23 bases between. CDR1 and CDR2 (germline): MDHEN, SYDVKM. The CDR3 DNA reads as TGTGCCAGCAGTTACCCGATTCAGGCCCGAGGAGACGAAAAACTGTTTTTT. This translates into CASSYPIQARGDEKLFF.

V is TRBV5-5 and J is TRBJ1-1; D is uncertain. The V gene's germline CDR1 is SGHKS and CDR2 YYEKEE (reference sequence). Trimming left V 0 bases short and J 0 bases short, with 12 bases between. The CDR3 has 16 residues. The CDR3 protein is CASSLGAGSMNTEAFF. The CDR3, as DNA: TGTGCCAGCAGCTTGGGGGCAGGATCCATGAACACTGAAGCTTTCTTT.

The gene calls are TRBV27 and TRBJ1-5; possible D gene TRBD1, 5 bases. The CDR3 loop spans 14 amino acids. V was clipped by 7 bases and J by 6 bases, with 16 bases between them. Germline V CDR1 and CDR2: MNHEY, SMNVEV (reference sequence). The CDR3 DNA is TGTGCCAGCACCCCCGTGGGGGGTATTCAGCCCCAGCATTTT. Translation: CASTPVGGIQPQHF.